This T cell receptor (beta chain) was recorded in a study of metastatic and nonmetastatic thyroid tumors. Looking at the study overall: Thyroid patients, malignant and benign, had repertoires compared across blood and tumor or nodule tissue.

This clone has more than one count but fewer than ten. It may be a read error: a sequence one base away is much more abundant. The sample carries other DNA sequences with the same CDR3. The entire patient cohort was treatment-naive prior to thyroid surgery. Germline lookup yields CDR1 GTSNPN and CDR2 SVGIG (reference sequence). CDR3 length equals 14 residues. Trimming took 4 bases from V and 7 from J; bases not matched to a gene: 12. Using MiXCR, TCRdb reanalyzed the PCR reads. The profile covers 31,000 or so clones, with less than 30% appearing a single time and approximately 30% taken by the ten largest.

This clonotype originated in a female donor with papillary thyroid cancer or a benign thyroid nodule (not recorded which). Some clones in this sample may be carry-over from other donors' samples. The genes are TRBV30 and TRBJ2-5; 7 bases are a match to TRBD2. Sequencing input: blood. The CDR3 here is CAWKGVRGWGTQYF. The CDR3 DNA sequence: TGTGCCTGGAAAGGTGTGCGGGGGTGGGGGACCCAGTACTTC.